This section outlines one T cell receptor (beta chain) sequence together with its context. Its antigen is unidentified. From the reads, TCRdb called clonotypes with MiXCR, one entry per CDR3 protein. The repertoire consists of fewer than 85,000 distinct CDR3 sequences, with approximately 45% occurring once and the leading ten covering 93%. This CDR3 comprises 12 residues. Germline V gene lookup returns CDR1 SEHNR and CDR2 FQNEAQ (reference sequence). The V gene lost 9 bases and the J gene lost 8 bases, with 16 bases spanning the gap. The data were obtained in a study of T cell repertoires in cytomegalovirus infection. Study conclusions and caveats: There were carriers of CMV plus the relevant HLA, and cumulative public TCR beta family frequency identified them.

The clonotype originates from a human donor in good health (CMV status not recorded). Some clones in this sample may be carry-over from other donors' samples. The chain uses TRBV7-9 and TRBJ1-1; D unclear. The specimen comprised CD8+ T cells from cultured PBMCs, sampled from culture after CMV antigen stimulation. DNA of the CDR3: TGTGCCAGGGCCGCTCCCGGGGTGGAAGCTTTCTTT. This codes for CARAAPGVEAFF.